This is a list of T cell receptor beta chains from one sample in a study of T cells in Graves' hyperthyroidism and ophthalmopathy. TCRdb reprocessed the multiplex PCR reads with MiXCR, giving one entry per CDR3 protein. Of hundreds of thousands of distinct CDR3 sequences listed, roughly 16% are singletons. Sequenced material: blood. The receptors come from a woman between 35 and 50 years old with Graves' ophthalmopathy. CDR3s include the opening cysteine and the closing phenylalanine or tryptophan. Fields, in order: clone size, V gene, D gene, J gene, CDR3 DNA, CDR3 protein. D genes are given only for firm matches. Some rows mark clone size as missing; the rest say once, few, many or name a class of expanded clone.

few	TRBV29-1	-	TRBJ1-1	TGCAGCGTTGCCCCGGCCTGGCCGGACACTGAAGCTTTCTTT	CSVAPAWPDTEAFF
few	TRBV6-2/TRBV6-3	TRBD1	TRBJ2-3	TGTGCCAGCAGTTACTCGATCAGGGGGCCAGCATCCCACGCGCAGTATTTT	CASSYSIRGPASHAQYF
many	TRBV12-3/TRBV12-4	-	TRBJ2-3	TGTGCCAGCAGTTTAGCGCTTGGGGACTCAACAAGCACAGATACGCAGTATTTT	CASSLALGDSTSTDTQYF
many	TRBV2	-	TRBJ2-5	TGTGCCACCAGGACAATCAACTTCGAAGAGACCCAGTACTTC	CATRTINFEETQYF
many	TRBV9	-	TRBJ2-1	TGTGCCAGCAGCCCCCGGTGGGAGGACAATGAGCAGTTCTTC	CASSPRWEDNEQFF
few	TRBV12-3/TRBV12-4	-	TRBJ1-5	TGTGCCAGCAGTTTAAGTCGAACCTCCCGGGCCCAGCATTTT	CASSLSRTSRAQHF
-	TRBV11-1	-	TRBJ2-7	TGCGCCAGCAGCCAAGACGGGGGAGCCTACGAGCAGTACTTC	CASSQDGGAYEQYF
many	TRBV3-1	-	TRBJ2-1	TGTGCCAGCAGCCAAAGTCCCCTAGTAGCGGAGCTCTACAATGAGCAGTTCTTC	CASSQSPLVAELYNEQFF
many	TRBV28	TRBD1	TRBJ2-7	TGTGCCAGCAGTTGGGGACAGCCTTACGAGCAGTACTTC	CASSWGQPYEQYF
many	TRBV11-2	-	TRBJ1-4	TGTGCCAGCTTTGGCACAGGGATAGAAAAACTGTTTTTT	CASFGTGIEKLFF
-	TRBV19	TRBD1	TRBJ2-2	TGTGCCAGTAGCCCCCCGGGGACAGCCACCGGGGAGCTGTTTTTT	CASSPPGTATGELFF
-	TRBV3-1	-	TRBJ2-7	TGTGCCAGCAGACGTAGGGACGGACCATCCTACGAGCAGTACTTC	CASRRRDGPSYEQYF
few	TRBV29-1	TRBD1	TRBJ2-3	TGCAGCGCCAGACAGGGGAGTGGGACAGATACGCAGTATTTT	CSARQGSGTDTQYF
few	TRBV19	TRBD1	TRBJ1-1	TGTGCCAGCAGTATCCAGGGGGCGGGCACTGAAGCTTTCTTT	CASSIQGAGTEAFF
-	TRBV10-2	TRBD2	TRBJ2-3	TGCGCCAGCAGTGAGACTAGCGGGGGGGTGGCAGATACGCAGTATTTT	CASSETSGGVADTQYF
many	TRBV28	-	TRBJ1-1	TGTGCCAGCAGTCCGTGGACAGACACCACCGAGTCTTTCTTT	CASSPWTDTTESFF
many	TRBV5-1	-	TRBJ1-1	TGCGCCAGCAGCGCCGAATACATGAACACTGAAGCTTTCTTT	CASSAEYMNTEAFF
few	TRBV20-1	-	TRBJ2-3	TGCAGTGCGAGAACTGGAGATACGCAGTATTTT	CSARTGDTQYF
many	TRBV12-3/TRBV12-4	TRBD1	TRBJ1-1	TGTGCCAGCAGGACAGGGAGCACTGAAGCTTTCTTT	CASRTGSTEAFF
-	TRBV2	TRBD1	TRBJ2-7	TGTGCCAGCAAATCGGACAGGGCCAGGGCCATCGAGCAGTACTTC	CASKSDRARAIEQYF
many	TRBV2	TRBD2	TRBJ2-1	TGTGCCAGCAGTCGATCCCCGGGACTACGCGATGAGCAGTTCTTC	CASSRSPGLRDEQFF
many	TRBV27	-	TRBJ2-7	TGTGCCAGCAGAACTCTGCCGGACAGCGCCTACGAGCAGTACTTC	CASRTLPDSAYEQYF
-	TRBV19	-	TRBJ2-3	TGTGCCAGTAGTATGGTCGGGGGCGGTGGCACAGATACGCAGTATTTT	CASSMVGGGGTDTQYF
many	TRBV9	-	TRBJ2-1	TGTGCCAGCAGCGGAGACAATGAGCAGTTCTTC	CASSGDNEQFF
-	TRBV30	-	TRBJ2-5	TGTGCCTGGAGACGGACTGGGGATAATTGGCACTTC	CAWRRTGDNWHF
-	TRBV7-7	TRBD1	TRBJ2-5	TGTGCTAGCAGCCGGACAGGGCTGGAGACCCAGTACTTC	CASSRTGLETQYF
few	TRBV18	-	TRBJ2-5	TGTGCCAGCTCACCCGCTTTTGAGACCCAGTACTTC	CASSPAFETQYF
-	TRBV5-1	TRBD1	TRBJ1-6	TGCGCCAGCAGTCCCACAGGGGCGCCTGATTCACCCCTCCACTTT	CASSPTGAPDSPLHF
few	TRBV12-3/TRBV12-4	-	TRBJ2-3	TGTGCCAGCAGTTCTTCCGGGAAGACAGATACGCAGTATTTT	CASSSSGKTDTQYF
many	TRBV20-1	-	TRBJ2-5	TGCAGTGCTAGAGATGGGGGACACATACAAGAGACCCAGTACTTC	CSARDGGHIQETQYF
many	TRBV30	TRBD1	TRBJ1-5	TGTGCCTGGAGTGTGGGACAGAATCAGCCCCAGCATTTT	CAWSVGQNQPQHF
few	TRBV6-1	TRBD1	TRBJ2-4	TGTGCCAGCAGTGAACCGGGACAGGGGAACATTCAGTACTTC	CASSEPGQGNIQYF
-	TRBV6-2/TRBV6-3	TRBD2	TRBJ2-2	TGTGCCAGCAGTTACTTGGGGGGGGGGAACACCGGGGAGCTGTTTTTT	CASSYLGGGNTGELFF
many	TRBV30	TRBD1	TRBJ2-1	TGTGCCCTGGACCCCGGGACAGGGGACCACAATGAGCAGTTCTTC	CALDPGTGDHNEQFF
many	TRBV27	TRBD1	TRBJ1-5	TGTGCCAGCAGTTTGCGGCTGGCTGGACAGGGAGACAATCAGCCCCAGCATTTT	CASSLRLAGQGDNQPQHF
many	TRBV11-2	-	TRBJ2-2	TGTGCCAGCAGCCCTAACAACGGGGCGAACACCGGGGAGCTGTTTTTT	CASSPNNGANTGELFF
many	TRBV6-1	-	TRBJ1-3	TGTGCCAGCAGTTTAGGGGACTCTGGAAACACCATATATTTT	CASSLGDSGNTIYF
-	TRBV20-1	TRBD2	TRBJ2-5	TGCAGTGCTAGACCCTGGGGTAGCGGGGGAGTGGAGACCCAGTACTTC	CSARPWGSGGVETQYF
many	TRBV30	-	TRBJ2-5	TGTGCCTGGAGACGACCGGGGCCGGAGACCCAGTACTTC	CAWRRPGPETQYF
many	TRBV2	-	TRBJ2-5	TGTGCCAGCAGGTTTCAGGGGCCAAGGGTAGAGACCCAGTACTTC	CASRFQGPRVETQYF
-	TRBV5-6	TRBD2	TRBJ2-3	TGTGCCAGCAGCTTTAGGCGTGGGGGAGGGCCCGCAGATACGCAGTATTTT	CASSFRRGGGPADTQYF
-	TRBV10-2	TRBD1	TRBJ1-1	TGCGCCAGCTCCGGGACAGGTAACATGAACACTGAAGCTTTCTTT	CASSGTGNMNTEAFF
-	TRBV4-2	-	TRBJ1-2	TGTGCCAGCAGCCAAAATAGACAACAGAACTATGGCTACACCTTC	CASSQNRQQNYGYTF
few	TRBV6-1	TRBD1	TRBJ2-1	TGTGCCAGCACAAGGATGACAGGGATGTACAATGAGCAGTTCTTC	CASTRMTGMYNEQFF
few	TRBV12-3/TRBV12-4	-	TRBJ2-5	TGTGCCAGCAGTGCGACAGCAGAGACCCAGTACTTC	CASSATAETQYF
-	TRBV7-9	TRBD1	TRBJ1-6	TGTGCCAGCCGAGGCGGGACAGGGGTCAATTCACCCCTCCACTTT	CASRGGTGVNSPLHF
-	TRBV5-1	TRBD2	TRBJ2-1	TGCGCCAGCAGCTTATTTATGACTAGCGGGGATACCAAGGAGCAGTTCTTC	CASSLFMTSGDTKEQFF
few	TRBV24-1	-	TRBJ2-2	TGTGCCACCAGTGATCCGCCCACCGGGGAGCTGTTTTTT	CATSDPPTGELFF
many	TRBV3-1	-	TRBJ2-7	TGTGCCAGCAGCCAGTCCAGGGCGGACTACGAGCAGTACTTC	CASSQSRADYEQYF
many	TRBV20-1	-	TRBJ1-2	TGCAGTGCTAGATCTACAGACGGCTATGGCTACACCTTC	CSARSTDGYGYTF
few	TRBV19	TRBD1	TRBJ1-5	TGTGCCAGTAGGCTCCGGGACAGGGGACTTCAGCCCCAGCATTTT	CASRLRDRGLQPQHF
few	TRBV6-1	-	TRBJ2-5	TGTGCCAGCAGAAACTACCAAGAGACCCAGTACTTC	CASRNYQETQYF
many	TRBV28	-	TRBJ2-2	TGTGCCAGCAGTTTGCCCCAGGGGTTCACCGGGGAGCTGTTTTTT	CASSLPQGFTGELFF
many	TRBV7-8	-	TRBJ1-1	TGTGCCAGCAGCTTAACCCCGGCCATAACCGCTGAAGCTTTCTTT	CASSLTPAITAEAFF
many	TRBV5-1	TRBD1	TRBJ2-7	TGCGCCAGCAGCCCCCGGACAGGGGCGGACGAGCAGTACTTC	CASSPRTGADEQYF
-	TRBV19	TRBD1	TRBJ1-1	TGTGCCAGTAGTGAGGTTCAGGGGGTAACTGAAGCTTTCTTT	CASSEVQGVTEAFF
-	TRBV10-2	TRBD1	TRBJ1-1	TGCGCCAGCATAGAAGACAGGGTGAACACTGAAGCTTTCTTT	CASIEDRVNTEAFF
many	TRBV3-1	-	TRBJ2-5	TGTGCCAGCAGCCAAGCAAACCTACTAGGCTCGCAAGAGACCCAGTACTTC	CASSQANLLGSQETQYF
many	TRBV2	-	TRBJ1-5	TGTGCCAGCGCGTTCGTGACATCAGATCAGCCCCAGCATTTT	CASAFVTSDQPQHF
many	TRBV28	-	TRBJ2-7	TGTGCCAGCAGCGATACAGGGAAACGGTACGAGCAGTACTTC	CASSDTGKRYEQYF